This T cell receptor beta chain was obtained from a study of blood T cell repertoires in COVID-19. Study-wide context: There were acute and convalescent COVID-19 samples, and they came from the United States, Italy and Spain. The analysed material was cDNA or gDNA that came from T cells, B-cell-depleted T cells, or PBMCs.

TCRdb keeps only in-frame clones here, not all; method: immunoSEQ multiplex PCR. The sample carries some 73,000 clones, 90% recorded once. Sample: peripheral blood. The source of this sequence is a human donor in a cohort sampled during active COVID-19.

The DNA of the CDR3 is TGTGCCAGCAGTTTGATGAAACACTCTGGAAACACCATATATTTT. It yields the protein CASSLMKHSGNTIYF. The V and J genes are TRBV28 and TRBJ1-3; D gene uncertain. The V end was cut by 3 bases, the J end by 0 bases, with 9 bases between. The length of the CDR3 is 15 residues. Germline V CDR1 and CDR2: MDHEN, SYDVKM. Supplemented by reference TRBV28 and TRBJ1-3, the full variable domain reads DVKVTQSSRYLVKRTGEKVFLECVQDMDHENMFWYRQDPGLGLRLIYFSYDVKMKEKGDIPEGYSVSREKKERFSLILESASTNQTSMYLCASSLMKHSGNTIYFGEGSWLTVV.